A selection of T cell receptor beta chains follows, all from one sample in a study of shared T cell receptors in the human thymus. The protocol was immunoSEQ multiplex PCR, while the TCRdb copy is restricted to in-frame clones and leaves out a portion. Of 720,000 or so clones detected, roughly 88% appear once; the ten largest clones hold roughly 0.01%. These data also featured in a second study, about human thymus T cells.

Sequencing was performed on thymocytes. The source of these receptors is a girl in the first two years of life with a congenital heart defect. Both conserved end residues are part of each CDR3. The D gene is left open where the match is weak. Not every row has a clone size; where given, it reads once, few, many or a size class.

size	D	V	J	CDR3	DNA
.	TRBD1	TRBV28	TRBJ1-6	CASSLRDSHNSPLHF	TGTGCCAGCAGTTTAAGGGACAGTCATAATTCACCCCTCCACTTT
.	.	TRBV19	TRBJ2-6	CASSIGGRSFTVFGANVLTF	TGTGCCAGTAGTATAGGAGGTCGTTCATTCACTGTCTTTGGGGCCAACGTCCTGACTTTC
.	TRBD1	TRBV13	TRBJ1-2	CASSLGQGAGWGYTF	TGTGCCAGCAGCTTAGGACAGGGGGCCGGTTGGGGCTACACCTTC
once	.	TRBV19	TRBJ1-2	CASSIISRGKNYGYTF	TGTGCCAGTAGTATAATATCCAGGGGTAAAAACTATGGCTACACCTTC
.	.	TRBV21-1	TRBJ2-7	CASTNRCSVYEQYF	TGTGCCAGCACCAACCGCTGTTCGGTGTACGAGCAGTACTTC
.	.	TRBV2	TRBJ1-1	CASSEGTRGGTEAFF	TGTGCCAGCAGTGAAGGGACTCGGGGGGGGACTGAAGCTTTCTTT
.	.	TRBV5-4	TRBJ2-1	CASSLRGFYNEQFF	TGTGCCAGCAGCTTACGGGGGTTCTACAATGAGCAGTTCTTC
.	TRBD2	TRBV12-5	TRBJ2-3	CASGLVLAGSDTQYF	TGTGCTAGTGGTTTGGTACTAGCGGGGTCAGATACGCAGTATTTT
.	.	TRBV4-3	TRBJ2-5	CASSQGRQETQYF	TGCGCCAGCTCCCAGGGGCGCCAAGAGACCCAGTACTTC
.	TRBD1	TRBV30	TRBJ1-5	CAWSSVDRPQPQHF	TGTGCCTGGAGTAGCGTGGACAGGCCTCAGCCCCAGCATTTT
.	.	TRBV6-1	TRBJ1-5	CASSVRKGGVNNQPQHF	TGTGCCAGCAGTGTAAGAAAGGGAGGGGTGAACAATCAGCCCCAGCATTTT
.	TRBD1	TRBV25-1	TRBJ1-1	CASRTGRTEAFF	TGTGCCAGCCGGACAGGGCGTACTGAAGCTTTCTTT
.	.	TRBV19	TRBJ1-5	CASSIKTGISNQPQHF	TGTGCCAGTAGTATAAAAACAGGGATCTCCAATCAGCCCCAGCATTTT
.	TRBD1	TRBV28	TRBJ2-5	CASTSGQETSSQTQYF	TGTGCCAGCACCTCGGGACAGGAGACCTCTTCGCAGACCCAGTACTTC
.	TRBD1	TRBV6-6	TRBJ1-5	CASTTDQGGNQPQHF	TGTGCCAGCACCACCGACCAGGGGGGCAATCAGCCCCAGCATTTT
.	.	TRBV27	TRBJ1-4	CASSLGRAFNEKLFF	TGTGCCAGCAGTTTAGGGCGGGCCTTTAATGAAAAACTGTTTTTT
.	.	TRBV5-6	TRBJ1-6	CASSFGHTGLNSPLHF	TGTGCCAGCAGCTTCGGACATACAGGGTTAAATTCACCCCTCCACTTT
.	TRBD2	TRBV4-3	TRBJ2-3	CASSQVESGAVTDTQYF	TGCGCCAGCAGCCAAGTGGAAAGCGGGGCGGTCACAGATACGCAGTATTTT
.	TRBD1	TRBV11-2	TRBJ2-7	CASSFGTGLYEQYF	TGTGCCAGCAGCTTTGGGACAGGCCTTTACGAGCAGTACTTC
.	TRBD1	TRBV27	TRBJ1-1	CASSPYRGGGTEAFF	TGTGCCAGCAGTCCTTACAGGGGAGGCGGCACTGAAGCTTTCTTT
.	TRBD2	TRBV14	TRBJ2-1	CASSQAASGTSSYNEQFF	TGTGCCAGCAGCCAAGCGGCCTCCGGGACTAGCTCCTACAATGAGCAGTTCTTC
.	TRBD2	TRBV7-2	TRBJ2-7	CASSLPSGGYEQYF	TGTGCCAGCAGCTTACCTAGCGGGGGCTACGAGCAGTACTTC
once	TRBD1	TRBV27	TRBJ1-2	CASSLQGGYGYTF	TGTGCCAGCAGTTTACAGGGGGGCTATGGCTACACCTTC
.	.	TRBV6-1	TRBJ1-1	CASSEAFKNKNTEAFF	TGTGCCAGCAGTGAAGCGTTTAAAAATAAGAACACTGAAGCTTTCTTT
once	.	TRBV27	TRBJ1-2	CASSSKESPGDYGYTF	TGTGCCAGCAGTTCAAAGGAATCCCCAGGGGATTATGGCTACACCTTC
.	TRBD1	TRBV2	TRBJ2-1	CATTTGGSHNEQFF	TGTGCCACCACTACAGGGGGCTCCCACAATGAGCAGTTCTTC